The next 20 T cell receptor beta chains were all read from a single sample in a study of spatial heterogeneity in lung cancer. Via MiXCR, TCRdb re-called the 5' RACE reads, giving one row per CDR3 protein. The sample carries 1,000 to 1,200 distinct CDR3 sequences, roughly 6.7% recorded once. Time point noted: sample taken at primary tumor resection. Material for sequencing was whole RNA from tumor, nontumor lung or frozen PBMC, left unsorted. Source: normal lung tissue next to the tumor, taken at surgery. These receptors originate from a male donor with early-stage non-small cell lung cancer.

This clonotype showed up just once. This sequence joins TRBV6-5 and TRBJ2-3, with 8 bases that match TRBD1. Germline loops: CDR1 MNHEY, CDR2 SVGAGI. The CDR3 runs 13 residues. V dropped 6 bases and J dropped 1; count of bases not matched to a gene: 0. CDR3 sequence reads: CASRTGGTDTQYF. CDR3 in DNA: TGTGCCAGCAGGACAGGGGGCACAGATACGCAGTATTTT.

CDR3 loop: CASSRAGGQDTQYF. CDR3 sequence (DNA): TGTGCCAGTAGCAGAGCCGGGGGACAAGATACGCAGTATTTT. The gene calls are TRBV19 and TRBJ2-3; D may correspond to TRBD1 or TRBD2 (6 bases each). Per germline, CDR1 LNHDA and CDR2 SQIVND (reference sequence). Deletions cut 6 bases from V and 5 bases from J, with 15 bases between. The length of the CDR3 is 14 residues.

Sample share makes this clonotype large. The chain combines TRBV10-3 with TRBJ2-1, with D perhaps being TRBD1 or TRBD2 (5 bases each). Germline CDR1 and CDR2: ENHRY and SYGVKD. The germline V and J ends were trimmed by 6 bases and 5 bases, with 14 bases remaining between them. The CDR3 has 14 amino acids. CDR3 coding DNA: TGTGCCATCAGGGAACCGGGACGGGACAATGAGCAGTTCTTC. Translated, it gives CAIREPGRDNEQFF.

This clonotype qualifies as large. This chain joins TRBV29-1 and TRBJ2-5; D may be TRBD1 (6 bases). The CDR3 runs 13 residues. V was pared by 3 bases and J by 3 bases, with 11 bases between. Germline loops: CDR1 SQVTM, CDR2 ANQGSEA. CDR3 sequence reads: CSVEAGVEETQYF. The DNA of the CDR3 is TGCAGCGTTGAGGCAGGGGTAGAAGAGACCCAGTACTTC.

This clonotype is deemed medium-sized. The chain employs TRBV2 and TRBJ2-5; 7 positions agree with TRBD2. Unmatched junction bases numbered 6, after V lost 7 bases and J lost 1 base. This CDR3 region has 14 residues. Looked up from germline, CDR1 is SNHLY and CDR2 is FYNNEI. CDR3 residues: CASTPGLSQETQYF. CDR3 DNA sequence: TGTGCCAGCACTCCGGGACTAAGCCAAGAGACCCAGTACTTC.

This clonotype is categorized as medium-sized. V and J are TRBV7-2 and TRBJ2-3; 8 bases agree with TRBD1. Looked up from germline, CDR1 is SGHTA and CDR2 is FQGNSA. V shed 5 bases, J shed 1 base, and the junction held 5 bases outside the gene matches. The CDR3 extends over 15 amino acids. In DNA, the CDR3 is TGTGCCAGCAGCGTCAGGGGGCAAGGCACAGATACGCAGTATTTT. Translation gives CASSVRGQGTDTQYF.

This clonotype is labeled as medium-sized (0.01 to 0.1%). The chain is built from TRBV29-1 and TRBJ2-7, with D unclear. V was pared by 0 bases and J by 12 bases, with 15 bases between. Per germline, CDR1 SQVTM and CDR2 ANQGSEA. The length of the CDR3 is 12 residues. CDR3 coding DNA: TGCAGCGTTGAAGAACGTAACAGCCCTAGGTACTTC. Translation gives CSVEERNSPRYF.

The chain uses TRBV6-9 and TRBJ2-3; TRBD1 matches 9 bases. CDR1 is MNHGY and CDR2 is SVAAGI in the germline V gene. J was trimmed by 0 bases and V by 6 bases; bases with no gene match: 4. This CDR3 is built from 15 residues. The CDR3 DNA sequence: TGTGCCAGCAGGGAACAGGGGGCGAGCACAGATACGCAGTATTTT. This encodes CASREQGASTDTQYF.

This clonotype is labeled as medium-sized. The CDR3 DNA follows: TGTGCCAGCTCACTAGAGCCGGGACAGGGGACTGGGGCCAACGTCCTGACTTTC. Encoded protein: CASSLEPGQGTGANVLTF. The rearrangement uses TRBV18 and TRBJ2-6, with 10 bases lining up with TRBD1. Unmatched junction bases numbered 8, after V lost 4 bases and J lost 2 bases. Germline V gene data show CDR1 as KGHSH and CDR2 as LQKENI. The CDR3 runs to 18 residues.

As for this clonotype: With a much larger clone just one base away, this may be a read error. V gene TRBV5-1 combines with J gene TRBJ2-7; tentatively, D is TRBD1 (6 bases). CDR3 size: 16 residues. Germline V gene data show CDR1 as SGHRS and CDR2 as YFSETQ. The CDR3 is CASSLNADSWSYERYF. In DNA form, the CDR3 reads TGCGCCAGCAGCTTGAACGCGGACAGCTGGAGCTACGAGCGGTACTTC.

This clonotype was counted only a few times. The chain uses TRBV6-6 and TRBJ1-4; 10 nucleotides line up with TRBD1. V lost 6 bases and J lost 5; bases outside the gene matches: 9. CDR1 and CDR2 (germline): MNHNY, SVGAGI (reference sequence). This CDR3 spans 16 amino acids. CDR3 region: CASRPTPGQGNEKLFF. The CDR3 region has the DNA TGTGCCAGCAGACCTACCCCGGGACAGGGGAATGAAAAACTGTTTTTT.

This clonotype is medium-sized (0.01 to 0.1%) by share. The V and J genes are TRBV15 and TRBJ1-2; D not certain. The ends were cut back, 0 bases at V and 6 bases at J, with 8 bases in the middle. Per the germline V gene, CDR1 is LNHNV and CDR2 is YYDKDF (reference sequence). This CDR3 contains 13 residues. The CDR3 coding sequence is TGTGCCACCAGCAGAGAGGAGGGTGATGGCTACACCTTC. Its translation is CATSREEGDGYTF.

At least ten counts were recorded for this clonotype. The chain links TRBV9 to TRBJ2-3, with D tentatively TRBD1 (5 bases). Germline V gene sequence: CDR1 SGDLS, CDR2 YYNGEE. The CDR3 covers 14 residues. Trimming cost V 3 bases and J 0 bases, with 8 bases left between them. This CDR3 is CASSGQRSTDTQYF. CDR3 in DNA: TGTGCCAGCAGCGGACAGAGGAGCACAGATACGCAGTATTTT.

By proportion, this clonotype is medium-sized. The chain joins TRBV4-2 to TRBJ1-4; 9 positions match TRBD1. This CDR3 has 15 residues. The V gene end was trimmed by 5 bases and the J gene end by 8 bases; junction bases not matched to a gene: 9. The germline CDR1 and CDR2 sequences are LGHNA and YNFKEQ. The CDR3 loop reads CASSALDRGSEKLFF. The CDR3 DNA reads TGTGCCAGCAGCGCCCTTGACAGGGGGAGCGAAAAACTGTTTTTT.

This clonotype is large by share. This rearrangement joins TRBV27 to TRBJ2-1; TRBD2 might be the D (7 bases). Germline V CDR1 and CDR2: MNHEY, SMNVEV (reference sequence). V was trimmed by 5 bases and J by 12 bases, leaving 14 bases between them. The CDR3 sequence is 12 residues long. The CDR3 nucleotides are TGTGCCAGCAGTAAAGAGGGAGGGGGGCAGTTCTTC. It codes for CASSKEGGGQFF.

This clonotype is termed medium-sized. The V and J genes are TRBV7-2 and TRBJ2-7; D may correspond to TRBD1 or TRBD2 (5 bases each). V lost 5 bases and J lost 0, with 14 bases in between. The germline V gene has CDR1 SGHTA and CDR2 FQGNSA. The CDR3 spans 15 residues. The CDR3 sequence: CASSGWDGYSYEQYF. CDR3 sequence (DNA): TGTGCCAGCAGCGGCTGGGACGGATACTCCTACGAGCAGTACTTC. The variable domain in full, with the rest retrieved from reference TRBV7-2 and TRBJ2-7, is GAGVSQSPSNKVTEKGKDVELRCDPISGHTALYWYRQSLGQGLEFLIYFQGNSAPDKSGLPSDRFSAERTGGSVSTLTIQRTQQEDSAVYLCASSGWDGYSYEQYFGPGTRLTVT.

In its sample, this clonotype ranks as medium-sized. The chain links TRBV12-5 to TRBJ2-3; 8 bases are a match to TRBD2. The germline gives CDR1 LGHNT, CDR2 FRNRAP. CDR3 length: 16 amino acids. V shed 0 bases, J shed 7 bases, and the junction held 9 bases outside the gene matches. The CDR3 nucleotides are TGTGCTAGTGGTTTGGTATCGGGGGGGCAAAGCCATACGCAGTATTTT. Protein: CASGLVSGGQSHTQYF.

This clonotype is large within its sample. This chain joins TRBV6-5 and TRBJ2-5; TRBD1 or TRBD2 may be the D gene (6 bases each). In germline, CDR1 is MNHEY, CDR2 SVGAGI. Trimming removed 4 bases at V and 5 bases at J, with 17 bases between. This CDR3 is built from 15 residues. CDR3 sequence: CASSSPRGAAETQYF. The CDR3 nucleotides are TGTGCCAGCAGTTCCCCGAGGGGGGCGGCGGAGACCCAGTACTTC.

This clonotype counts as medium-sized. The chain links TRBV20-1 to TRBJ2-7; tentative D call: TRBD1 (6 bases). CDR3 size: 16 residues. Per germline, CDR1 DFQATT and CDR2 SNEGSKA (reference sequence). The V end lost 3 bases, the J end lost 0 bases, and 18 bases lay between the germline ends. CDR3 sequence (DNA): TGCAGTGCTAGTGCCCTGGACAGTTCAAGCTCCTACGAGCAGTACTTC. As protein: CSASALDSSSSYEQYF.

This clonotype has ten or more counts. The chain recombines TRBV20-1 with TRBJ2-5; tentatively, D is TRBD2 (5 bases). There are 14 residues in the CDR3. Trimming shortened V by 6 bases and J by 5 bases, and 19 bases separated the two germline ends. From germline, CDR1 is DFQATT and CDR2 SNEGSKA (reference sequence). The CDR3 DNA reads as TGCAGTGCCAACCTACCCCTAGCCGGCGAGACCCAGTACTTC. This sequence encodes CSANLPLAGETQYF.